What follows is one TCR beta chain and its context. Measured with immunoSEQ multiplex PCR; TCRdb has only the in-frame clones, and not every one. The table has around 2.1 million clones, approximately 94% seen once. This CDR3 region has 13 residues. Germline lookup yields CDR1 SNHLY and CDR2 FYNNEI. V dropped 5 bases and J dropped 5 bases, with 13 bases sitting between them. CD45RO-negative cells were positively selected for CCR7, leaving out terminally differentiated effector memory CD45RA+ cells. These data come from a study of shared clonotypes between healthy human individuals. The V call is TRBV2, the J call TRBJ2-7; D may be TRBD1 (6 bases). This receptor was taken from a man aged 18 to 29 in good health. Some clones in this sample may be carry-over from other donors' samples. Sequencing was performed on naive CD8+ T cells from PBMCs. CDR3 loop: CASSFGQFDEQYF. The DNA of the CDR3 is TGTGCCAGCAGTTTTGGACAGTTTGACGAGCAGTACTTC.